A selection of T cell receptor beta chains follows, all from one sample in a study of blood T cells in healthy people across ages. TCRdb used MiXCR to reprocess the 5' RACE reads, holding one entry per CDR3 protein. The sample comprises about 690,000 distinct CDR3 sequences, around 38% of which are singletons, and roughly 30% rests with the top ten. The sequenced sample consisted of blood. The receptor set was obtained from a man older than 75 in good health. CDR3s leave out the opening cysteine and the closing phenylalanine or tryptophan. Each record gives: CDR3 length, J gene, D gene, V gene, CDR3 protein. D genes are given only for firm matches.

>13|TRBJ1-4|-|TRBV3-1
ASSQDRRLNEKLF
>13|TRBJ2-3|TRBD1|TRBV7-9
ASSETGYSTDTQY
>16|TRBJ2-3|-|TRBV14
ASSQVIGGLLSTDTQY
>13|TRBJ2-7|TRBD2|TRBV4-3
ASSQLTSGLYEQY
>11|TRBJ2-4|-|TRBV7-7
ASSLGPGQEQY
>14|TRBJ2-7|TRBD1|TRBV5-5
ASSFTAGTGMSEQY
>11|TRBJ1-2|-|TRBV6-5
ASLRGDSGGYT
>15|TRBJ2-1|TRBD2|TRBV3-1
ASSQERVAGAYNEQF
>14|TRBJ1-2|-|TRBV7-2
ASSLSKDTSNYGYT
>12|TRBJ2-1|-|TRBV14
ASSLAPLVGEQF
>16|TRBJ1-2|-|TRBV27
ASSLSGGRGVINYGYT
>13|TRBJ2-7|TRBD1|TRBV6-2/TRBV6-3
ATRDPGTGVHEQY
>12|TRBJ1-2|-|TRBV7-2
ASGEGHGGFGYT
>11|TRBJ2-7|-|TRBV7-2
ASSLARLNPGY
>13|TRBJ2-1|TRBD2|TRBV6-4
ASSPIGTSGSNQF